The entry below describes one T cell receptor beta chain. This clonotype was seen at least ten times. What this receptor recognizes is not known. Base qualities are not at hand, and no much larger clone is one base apart. TCR beta CDR3 regions were amplified from RNA transcripts. The TCR CDR3 was subjected to a first round of RT-PCR using the HTBI primer set and the Qiagen OneStep RT-PCR kit. Libraries were constructed in a second round of multiplex PCR, after which size selection and purification were performed. Libraries were sequenced paired-end with 100 bp reads on an Illumina HiSeq2000. Under the source paper's analysis protocol: SOAPnuke was used to process the raw data, with reads discarded if the reads contained adapters or uncalled bases, had a mean Phred below 15, or lacked an exact constant-primer or identifier match. COPE v1.2.5 was used to merge high-quality paired reads, and clonotypes were defined as unique nucleotide sequences. Clonotypes were aligned to IMGT TRBV, TRBD and TRBJ reference segments using MiTCR v1.1. Analysis was restricted to V-J combinations with a frequency above 0.0001, which covered approximately 99% of repertoires. The TCS score was defined as the ratio of F50 (clonal expansion) to E x V (chaos), calculated using BLOSUM62-based TCRdist between CDR3 peptides within each V-J. Welch's t-statistics and random forest reduced approximately 520 V-J features to 13, which were used in a naive Bayes classifier (R e1071). The public reads were reprocessed in TCRdb via fastp at Q25 and MiXCR, keeping in-frame beta chains. Every CDR3 protein is listed once, alongside the most common genes and DNA of its rows. The authors' filters were not applied to this entry. The sample yields about 350,000 distinct CDR3 sequences; about a sixth were counted once. The ten top clones hold roughly a third of the sample.

The record originates from a study of T cells in Graves' hyperthyroidism and ophthalmopathy (dated by TCRdb to about 2019). Study-wide context: Peripheral blood samples were taken at the time of initial diagnosis, prior to any treatment. TCR V-J signatures able to tell the groups apart were searched for in a discovery cohort of 95 or so patients, of whom more than 40 had Graves' ophthalmopathy and about 60 had stable Graves' hyperthyroidism. An independent validation cohort of about 20 hyperthyroidism patients and 17 patients who later progressed to ophthalmopathy tested prospective prediction of ophthalmopathy. The 75 to 100 discovery patients were randomly divided into training and test sets at a 7:3 ratio. The study also compared thyroid tissue and blood T-cell repertoires from several Graves' hyperthyroidism patients. Once sampling was done, hyperthyroidism patients were given methimazole at a starting dose of 30 mg daily, whereas ophthalmopathy patients were given high-dose intravenous methylprednisolone. According to the paper, TCR Vbeta CDR3 sequencing was carried out on 120 to 150 peripheral blood samples, which came from 40 to 45 ophthalmopathy, about 75 hyperthyroidism and roughly 17 progressor patients. What the authors observed across the whole study: In validation, the model predicted progression to ophthalmopathy a median of around six months before onset, with around 70% sensitivity and 72.22% specificity. Most expanded thyroid clonotypes (frequency above 0.001) were also detected in blood, suggesting blood repertoires may reflect thyroid immune responses. A model built on a 13 V-J signature distinguished ophthalmopathy from stable hyperthyroidism, reaching approximately 89% sensitivity and about 81% specificity in cross-validation and 80%/75% in testing. Sample size was not statistically predetermined, and investigators were not blinded to group allocation.

Hyperthyroidism patients were newly diagnosed, with disease duration under 2 months, and aged 18 to 65 years. Patients with uncontrolled infections, other autoimmune diseases, pregnancy or lactation were excluded. Diagnoses relied on clinical symptoms, serum thyroxine and TRAb, thyroid ultrasound and orbital computed tomography. Blood from progressor patients was drawn when they were first diagnosed with hyperthyroidism, before any ophthalmopathy symptoms appeared. Ficoll-Paque density gradient centrifugation was used to isolate PBMCs from approximately 11 ml of fresh peripheral blood. Progressor patients were initially diagnosed with Graves' hyperthyroidism and developed ophthalmopathy during follow-up. Total RNA was extracted using Trizol reagent, and RNA quality was assessed on an Agilent 2100 Bioanalyzer. The CDR3 sequence holds 15 residues, the cysteine and phenylalanine included. The kept DNA is CDR3 alone, 45 bases in frame from the first base. V was cut back by 6 bases and J by 0 bases, leaving a gap of 9 bases between them.

Specimen: blood. The chain couples TRBV12-3 or TRBV12-4 to TRBJ2-6; no D gene is confidently identified. The source of this sequence is a woman younger than 45 with Graves' hyperthyroidism that later progressed to Graves' ophthalmopathy. This receptor carries the CDR3 CASRGTVSGANVLTF. Read as DNA, the sequence is TGTGCCAGCAGGGGCACGGTCTCTGGGGCCAACGTCCTGACTTTC.